Each of the 4 T cell receptor beta chains below was sequenced from the same sample in a study of T cells after yellow fever vaccination. From the 5' RACE reads, TCRdb called clonotypes with MiXCR, one entry per CDR3 protein. The sample shows some 500,000 distinct CDR3 sequences, approximately 15% of them seen only once. The material sequenced was PBMCs, taken on the day of the yellow fever booster vaccination. The receptor source for this set is a man aged 30 to 39 who received the YFV17D yellow fever vaccine.

At least ten counts were recorded for this clonotype. The chain has TRBV12-5 and TRBJ2-7, with 8 positions matching TRBD1. V lost 5 bases and J lost 2; bases outside the gene matches: 5. This CDR3 comprises 14 residues. From germline, CDR1 is LGHNT and CDR2 FRNRAP. Written as DNA, the CDR3 is TGTGCTAGTGGTGTTGGGACAGGTACCTACGAGCAGTACTTC. Its translation: CASGVGTGTYEQYF.

V is TRBV6-2 or TRBV6-3 and J is TRBJ2-5; possibly TRBD2 for D (6 bases). Germline CDR1 reads MNHEY; CDR2 reads SVGEGT. The V and J ends lost 6 bases and 2 bases respectively, with 13 bases between them. This CDR3 comprises 14 residues. CDR3 sequence reads: CASRGGRIQETQYF. CDR3 bases: TGTGCCAGCAGGGGGGGACGGATTCAAGAGACCCAGTACTTC.

This clonotype was observed a few times. V is TRBV7-2 and J is TRBJ2-2; D call uncertain. Germline values: CDR1 SGHTA, CDR2 FQGNSA. V lost 3 bases and J 6 bases, leaving 14 bases between the germline ends. The CDR3 runs to 15 residues. CDR3 coding DNA: TGTGCCAGCAGCTTTCCTTCGGTCAGCGCCGGGGAGCTGTTTTTT. It encodes CASSFPSVSAGELFF.

This clonotype was recorded a few times. This sequence joins TRBV7-2 and TRBJ2-5; TRBD1 matches at 9 bases. CDR3 length equals 15 residues. Per the germline V gene, CDR1 is SGHTA and CDR2 is FQGNSA. Trimming cost V 2 bases and J 5 bases; bases outside gene matches: 6. In DNA, the CDR3 is TGTGCCAGCAGCTTAAGGACAGGGGCAGAGGAGACCCAGTACTTC. Encoded protein: CASSLRTGAEETQYF.